Below, one TCR beta chain is given with its context. The antigen is undetermined. This entry comes from a study of T cell responses to AZD1222 COVID-19 vaccine. Study information: Samples with a second dose at about 4 or about 12 weeks were pooled together. Broader study findings: Clonal diversity was possibly underestimated; the donors were predominantly white British and more often female. Without day 14 samples, only post-peak T cell repertoires were studied. Just five to seven people given AZD1222 tested seropositive at baseline.

Only in-frame clones appear in the TCRdb table, and some are missing; sequencing was by immunoSEQ multiplex PCR. The sample shows 180,000 or so clones, roughly 91% of them seen only once. The sample here was peripheral blood, taken on day 0 of AZD1222 vaccination. This TCR derives from an adult in good health.

The chain's CDR3 is CASSLGPSTYF. CDR3 DNA: TGTGCCAGCAGTTTGGGGCCCAGTACGTATTTT. This chain links TRBV28 with TRBJ2-3; D perhaps matches TRBD1 (5 bases). The V end lost 3 bases, the J end lost 14 bases, and 12 bases lay between the germline ends. The CDR3 extends over 11 amino acids. From germline, CDR1 is MDHEN and CDR2 SYDVKM.